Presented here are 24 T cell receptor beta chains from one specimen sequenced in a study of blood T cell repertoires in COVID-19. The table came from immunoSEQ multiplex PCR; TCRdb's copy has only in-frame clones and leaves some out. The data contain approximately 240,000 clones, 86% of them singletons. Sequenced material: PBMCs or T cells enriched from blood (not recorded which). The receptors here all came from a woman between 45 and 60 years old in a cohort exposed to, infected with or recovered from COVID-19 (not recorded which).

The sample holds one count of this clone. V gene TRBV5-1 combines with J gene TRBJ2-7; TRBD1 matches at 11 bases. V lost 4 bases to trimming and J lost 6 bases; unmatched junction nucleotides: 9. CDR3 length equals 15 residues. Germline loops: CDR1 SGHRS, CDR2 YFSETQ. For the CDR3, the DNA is TGCGCCAGCAGCATCACCGGGACAGGGGGGATCGAGCAGTACTTC. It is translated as CASSITGTGGIEQYF.

CDR3: CASSLGGGETQYF. CDR3 bases: TGTGCCAGCAGCTTAGGGGGGGGAGAGACCCAGTACTTC. V gene TRBV7-8 combines with J gene TRBJ2-5; TRBD2 aligns across 7 bases. This CDR3 is built from 13 residues. J gave up 4 bases and V 1 base, and 0 bases lay outside the gene matches. Germline assignment: CDR1 SGHVS and CDR2 FQNEAQ.

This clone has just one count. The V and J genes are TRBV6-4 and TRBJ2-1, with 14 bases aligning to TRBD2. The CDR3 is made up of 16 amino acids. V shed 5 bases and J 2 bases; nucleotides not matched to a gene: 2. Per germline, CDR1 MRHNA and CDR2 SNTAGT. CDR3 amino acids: CASSRLAGGPYNEQFF. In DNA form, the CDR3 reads TGTGCCAGCAGTCGACTAGCGGGGGGGCCCTACAATGAGCAGTTCTTC.

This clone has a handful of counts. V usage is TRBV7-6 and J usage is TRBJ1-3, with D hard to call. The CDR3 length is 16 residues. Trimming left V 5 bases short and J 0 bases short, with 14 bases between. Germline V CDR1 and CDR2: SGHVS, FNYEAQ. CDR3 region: CASSPGRPDSGNTIYF. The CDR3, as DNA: TGTGCCAGCAGCCCGGGGAGGCCCGACTCTGGAAACACCATATATTTT.

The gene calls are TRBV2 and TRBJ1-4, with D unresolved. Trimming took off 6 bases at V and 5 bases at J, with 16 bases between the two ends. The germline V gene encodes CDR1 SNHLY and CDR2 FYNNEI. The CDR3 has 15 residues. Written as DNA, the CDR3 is TGTGCCAGCAGGTCGGGGAGGGTAGCAAATGAAAAACTGTTTTTT. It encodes CASRSGRVANEKLFF.

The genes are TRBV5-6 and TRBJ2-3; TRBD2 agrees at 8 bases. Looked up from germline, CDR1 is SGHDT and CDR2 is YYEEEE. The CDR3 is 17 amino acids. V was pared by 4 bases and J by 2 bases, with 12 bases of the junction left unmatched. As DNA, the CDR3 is TGTGCCAGCAGCCTCCGGGGGGTAGCGGGGATCACAGATACGCAGTATTTT. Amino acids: CASSLRGVAGITDTQYF.

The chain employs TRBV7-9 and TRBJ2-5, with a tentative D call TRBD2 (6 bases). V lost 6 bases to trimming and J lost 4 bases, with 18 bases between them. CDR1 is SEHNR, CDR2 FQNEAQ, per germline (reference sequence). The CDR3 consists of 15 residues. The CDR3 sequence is CASSSTTGVGETQYF. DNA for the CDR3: TGTGCCAGCAGTAGTACGACGGGGGTAGGAGAGACCCAGTACTTC. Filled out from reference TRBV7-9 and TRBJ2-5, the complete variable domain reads DTGVSQNPRHKITKRGQNVTFRCDPISEHNRLYWYRQTLGQGPEFLTYFQNEAQLEKSRLLSDRFSAERPKGSFSTLEIQRTEQGDSAMYLCASSSTTGVGETQYFGPGTRLLVL.

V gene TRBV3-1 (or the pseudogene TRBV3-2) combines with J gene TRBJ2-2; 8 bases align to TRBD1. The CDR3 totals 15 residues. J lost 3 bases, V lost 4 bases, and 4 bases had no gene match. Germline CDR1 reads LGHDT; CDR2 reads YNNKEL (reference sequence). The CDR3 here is CASSLGQGHTGELFF. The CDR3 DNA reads TGTGCCAGCAGCCTTGGACAGGGTCACACCGGGGAGCTGTTTTTT.

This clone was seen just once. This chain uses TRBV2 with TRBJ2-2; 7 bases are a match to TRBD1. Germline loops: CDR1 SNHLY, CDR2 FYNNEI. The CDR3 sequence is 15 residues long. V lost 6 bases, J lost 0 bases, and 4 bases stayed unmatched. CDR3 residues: CASRLGQSNTGELFF. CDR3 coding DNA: TGTGCCAGCAGGTTGGGACAGTCGAACACCGGGGAGCTGTTTTTT.

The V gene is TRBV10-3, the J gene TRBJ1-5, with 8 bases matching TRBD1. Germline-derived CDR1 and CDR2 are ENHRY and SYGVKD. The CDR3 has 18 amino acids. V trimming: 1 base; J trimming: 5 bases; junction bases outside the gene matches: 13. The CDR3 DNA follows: TGTGCCATCAGTGAGTTTCACAGGGGGTCGGCAACATATCAGCCCCAGCATTTT. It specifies CAISEFHRGSATYQPQHF.

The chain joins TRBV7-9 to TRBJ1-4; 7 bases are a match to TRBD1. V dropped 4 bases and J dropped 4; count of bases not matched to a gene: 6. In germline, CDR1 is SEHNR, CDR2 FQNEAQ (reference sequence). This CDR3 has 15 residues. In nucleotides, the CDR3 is TGTGCCAGCAGCTCTGGGACAGTAGTTAATGAAAAACTGTTTTTT. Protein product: CASSSGTVVNEKLFF. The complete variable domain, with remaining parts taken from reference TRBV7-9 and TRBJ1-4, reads DTGVSQNPRHKITKRGQNVTFRCDPISEHNRLYWYRQTLGQGPEFLTYFQNEAQLEKSRLLSDRFSAERPKGSFSTLEIQRTEQGDSAMYLCASSSGTVVNEKLFFGSGTQLSVL.

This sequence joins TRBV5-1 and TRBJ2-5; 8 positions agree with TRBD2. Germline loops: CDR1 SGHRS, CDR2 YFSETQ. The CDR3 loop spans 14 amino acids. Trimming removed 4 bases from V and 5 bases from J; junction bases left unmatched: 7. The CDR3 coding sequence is TGCGCCAGCAGCCCGGGGGGGGGTCAGGAGACCCAGTACTTC. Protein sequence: CASSPGGGQETQYF. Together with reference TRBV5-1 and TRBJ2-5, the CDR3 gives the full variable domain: KAGVTQTPRYLIKTRGQQVTLSCSPISGHRSVSWYQQTPGQGLQFLFEYFSETQRNKGNFPGRFSGRQFSNSRSEMNVSTLELGDSALYLCASSPGGGQETQYFGPGTRLLVL.

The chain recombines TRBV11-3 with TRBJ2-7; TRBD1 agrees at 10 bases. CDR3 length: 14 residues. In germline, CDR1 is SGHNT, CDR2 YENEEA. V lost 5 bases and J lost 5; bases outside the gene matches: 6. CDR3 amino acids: CASSLRDRGDEQYF. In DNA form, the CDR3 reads TGTGCCAGCAGCCTCCGGGACAGGGGTGACGAGCAGTACTTC.

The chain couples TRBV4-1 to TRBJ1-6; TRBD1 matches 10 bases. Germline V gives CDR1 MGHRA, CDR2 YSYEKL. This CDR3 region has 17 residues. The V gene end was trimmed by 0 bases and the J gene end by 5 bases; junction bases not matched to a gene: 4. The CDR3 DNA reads TGCGCCAGCAGCCAAGATCCGACAGGGGGCAATAATTCACCCCTCCACTTT. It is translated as CASSQDPTGGNNSPLHF.

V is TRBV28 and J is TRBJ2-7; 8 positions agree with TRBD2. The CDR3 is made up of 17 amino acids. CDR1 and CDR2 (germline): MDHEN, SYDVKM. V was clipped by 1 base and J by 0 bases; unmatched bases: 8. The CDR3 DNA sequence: TGTGCCAGCAGTTTATTGGCGGGGGGTTTCTCCTCCTACGAGCAGTACTTC. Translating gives CASSLLAGGFSSYEQYF.

CDR3 protein: CASSEKVDRLYFYNSPLHF. The CDR3 bases are TGTGCCAGCAGTGAAAAGGTAGACAGGTTGTATTTCTATAATTCACCCCTCCACTTT. This chain uses TRBV6-4 with TRBJ1-6; a possible D gene is TRBD1 (6 bases). The V end was cut by 3 bases, the J end by 3 bases, with 21 bases between. The CDR3 covers 19 residues. The V gene's germline CDR1 is MRHNA and CDR2 SNTAGT.

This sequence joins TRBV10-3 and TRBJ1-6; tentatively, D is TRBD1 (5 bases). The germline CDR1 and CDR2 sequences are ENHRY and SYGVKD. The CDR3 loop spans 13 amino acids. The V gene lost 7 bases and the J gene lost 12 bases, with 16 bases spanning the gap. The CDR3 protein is CAINSGGKGPLHF. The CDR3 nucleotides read TGTGCCATCAATTCGGGGGGGAAAGGACCCCTCCACTTT.

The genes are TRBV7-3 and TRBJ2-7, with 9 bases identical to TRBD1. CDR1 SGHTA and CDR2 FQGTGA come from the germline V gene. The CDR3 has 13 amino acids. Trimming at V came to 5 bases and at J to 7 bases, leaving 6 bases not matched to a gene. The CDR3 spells CASSTGGGYEQYF. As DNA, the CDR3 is TGTGCCAGCAGCACAGGGGGCGGATATGAGCAGTACTTC.

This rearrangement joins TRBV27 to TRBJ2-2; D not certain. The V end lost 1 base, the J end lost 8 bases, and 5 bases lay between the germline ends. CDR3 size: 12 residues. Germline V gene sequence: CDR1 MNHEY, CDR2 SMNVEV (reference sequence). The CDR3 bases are TGTGCCAGCAGTTTATTGCTAGGGGAGCTGTTTTTT. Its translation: CASSLLLGELFF.

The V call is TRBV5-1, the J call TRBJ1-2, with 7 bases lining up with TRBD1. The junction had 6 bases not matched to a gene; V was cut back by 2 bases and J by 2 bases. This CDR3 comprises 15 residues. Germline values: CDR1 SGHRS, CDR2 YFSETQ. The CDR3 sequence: CASSFGATGNYGYTF. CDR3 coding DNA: TGCGCCAGCAGCTTCGGGGCGACAGGGAACTATGGCTACACCTTC.

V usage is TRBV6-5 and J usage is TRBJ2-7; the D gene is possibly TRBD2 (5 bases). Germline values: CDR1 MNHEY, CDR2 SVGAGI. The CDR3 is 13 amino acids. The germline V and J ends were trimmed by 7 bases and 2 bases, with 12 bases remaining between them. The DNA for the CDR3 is TGTGCCAGCACCCATCCGGGGACCTACGAGCAGTACTTC. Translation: CASTHPGTYEQYF.

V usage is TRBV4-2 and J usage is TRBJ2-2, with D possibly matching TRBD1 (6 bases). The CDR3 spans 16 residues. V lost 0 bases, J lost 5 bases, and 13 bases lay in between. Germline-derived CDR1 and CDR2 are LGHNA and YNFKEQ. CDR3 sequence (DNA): TGTGCCAGCAGCCAAGATCGGTCAGGGGTGACCGGGGAGCTGTTTTTT. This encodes CASSQDRSGVTGELFF.

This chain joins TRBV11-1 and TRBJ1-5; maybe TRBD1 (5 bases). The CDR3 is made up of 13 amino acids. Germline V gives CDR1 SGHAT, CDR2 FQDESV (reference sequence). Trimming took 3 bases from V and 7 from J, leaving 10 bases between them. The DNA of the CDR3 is TGTGCCAGCAGCTTTTCTAGGGGACAGCCCCAGCATTTT. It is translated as CASSFSRGQPQHF.

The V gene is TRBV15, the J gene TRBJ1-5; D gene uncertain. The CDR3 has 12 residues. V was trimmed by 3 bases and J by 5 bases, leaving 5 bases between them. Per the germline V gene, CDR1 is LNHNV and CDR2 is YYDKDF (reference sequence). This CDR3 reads CATSRPDQPQHF. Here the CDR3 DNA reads TGTGCCACCAGCAGGCCAGATCAGCCCCAGCATTTT.